Judged by abundance, the clone carrying this TCR beta chain is medium-sized. The data belong to a study of spatial heterogeneity in lung cancer. The presence of a unique molecular identifier marked each TCR cDNA molecule. TCRdb itself ran the 5' RACE reads through MiXCR, one entry per CDR3 protein. The sample contains fewer than 3,000 distinct CDR3 sequences, less than 20% of which appear only once. Germline CDR1 is SGHRS and CDR2 is YFSETQ. The V end lost 4 bases, the J end lost 3 bases, and 13 bases lay between the germline ends. This CDR3 spans 15 amino acids. Time point given: sample taken at primary tumor resection. A total of approximately 75 untreated early-stage non-small cell lung cancer patients served as donors. Whole RNA was taken from tumor, nontumor lung or frozen PBMC; it was then sequenced unsorted.

Material: normal lung tissue next to the tumor, obtained at surgery. The clonotype comes from a male donor with early-stage non-small cell lung cancer. The rearrangement uses TRBV5-1 and TRBJ2-2, with D possibly called TRBD1 or TRBD2 (6 bases each). CDR3 sequence reads: CASSPSGAHTGELFF. CDR3 DNA: TGCGCCAGCAGCCCCTCGGGGGCGCACACCGGGGAGCTGTTTTTT.